This TCR beta chain was captured by sequencing in a study of T cell clusters in autoimmune cytopenias. Details on this clonotype: Its antigen is still unknown.

Each sample's input was around 270 ng genomic DNA, 40,000 or so genome equivalents. The CDR3 contains 14 residues. Multiplex touch-down PCR amplified TRB using TRB-A and TRB-B pools in one tube. TCRdb processed the multiplex PCR reads again and assigns one entry to each CDR3 protein, with no DNA. The table for this sample gives about 15,000 distinct CDR3 sequences. Study-level points and caveats: No cluster-lack signature appeared between secondary cytopenia and chronic lymphocytic leukemia patients, apparently due to lymphoma masking. TRB repertoire shifts in secondary cytopenia and chronic lymphocytic leukemia mostly reflected lymphoma, not autoimmunity.

This sequence joins TRBV12-3 or TRBV12-4 and TRBJ2-7; the TCRdb call, TRBD2, lacks DNA for checking. The source is a human donor with an autoimmune cytopenia or autoimmune hepatitis (not recorded which). Specimen: peripheral blood. CDR3: CASRKAGGPYEQYF.